Below are 8 T cell receptor beta chains sequenced from a single sample in a study of cytomegalovirus exposure and HLA in healthy donors (dated 2017 in TCRdb). Receptor libraries were prepared by the immunoSEQ multiplex PCR assay. For the multiplex PCR, a mixture combining 60 forward primers for TCR Vbeta segments and 13 reverse primers for TCR Jbeta segments was used. TCRdb's version of the immuneACCESS table is confined to in-frame rearrangements and falls short of the full clone set. An unresolved V gene accounts for under half of the shortfall where checked; the remainder is of unknown origin. For this sample there are some 170,000 clones; under 80% appear just once. The top ten clones comprise 2% to 2.5% of the sample. The specimen was PBMCs. These receptors were obtained from a human donor in good health.

The J gene is TRBJ1-4, the V gene TRBV6-5, with D uncertain. The CDR3 length is 15 residues. The V gene lost 1 base and the J gene lost 2 bases, with 8 bases spanning the gap. Germline V gives CDR1 MNHEY, CDR2 SVGAGI. CDR3 in amino acids: CASSYFLGTNEKLFF. CDR3 in DNA: TGTGCCAGCAGTTACTTTCTCGGGACTAATGAAAAACTGTTTTTT.

This sequence joins TRBV9 and TRBJ2-1; 9 nucleotides line up with TRBD1. V lost 4 bases, J lost 3 bases, and 11 bases stayed unmatched. Germline assignment: CDR1 SGDLS and CDR2 YYNGEE. CDR3 size: 17 residues. This CDR3 is CASSTTTGGGYYNEQFF. The CDR3 bases are TGTGCCAGCAGCACAACGACAGGGGGAGGCTACTACAATGAGCAGTTCTTC.

Written as DNA, the CDR3 is TGTGCCAGCAGCGTAGAAGCCAATTCACCCCTCCACTTT. Translating it yields CASSVEANSPLHF. V gene TRBV9 combines with J gene TRBJ1-6, with D hard to call. The germline V and J ends were trimmed by 0 bases and 7 bases, with 5 bases remaining between them. CDR3 length equals 13 residues. Germline V gene lookup returns CDR1 SGDLS and CDR2 YYNGEE.

The chain joins TRBV29-1 to TRBJ2-2; 8 bases are shared with TRBD1. The germline V gene encodes CDR1 SQVTM and CDR2 ANQGSEA. Losses at the gene ends were 7 bases for V and 6 bases for J; bases not matched to a gene: 7. This CDR3 contains 13 residues. The CDR3 spells CSAKDRAAGELFF. The CDR3 coding sequence is TGCAGCGCTAAGGACAGGGCCGCCGGGGAGCTGTTTTTT.

The chain carries TRBV10-3 and TRBJ2-7, with TRBD1 identical over 7 bases. CDR3 length: 14 residues. Unmatched junction bases numbered 12, after V lost 11 bases and J lost 2 bases. CDR1 ENHRY and CDR2 SYGVKD come from the germline V gene. The CDR3 nucleotides read TGTGCCTCCCAGGGGGTTCCCCAGGCCTACGAGCAGTACTTC. This codes for CASQGVPQAYEQYF.

This clone has a single count. V usage is TRBV11-2 and J usage is TRBJ1-5, with D tentatively TRBD1 (6 bases). V was clipped by 5 bases and J by 8 bases, with 13 bases between them. This CDR3 region has 13 residues. Germline CDR1 reads SGHAT; CDR2 reads FQNNGV. The CDR3 loop reads CASSTGSQEPQHF. The CDR3 coding sequence is TGTGCCAGCAGCACAGGGTCCCAAGAGCCCCAGCATTTT.

This clone is a singleton in its sample. The chain links TRBV5-1 to TRBJ1-2; TRBD1 aligns across 7 bases. CDR1 and CDR2 (germline): SGHRS, YFSETQ. With 4 bases clipped from V and 1 base from J, the junction kept 7 bases outside the gene matches. This CDR3 is 15 amino acids long. CDR3 in amino acids: CASSPVGGVNYGYTF. CDR3 nucleotide sequence: TGCGCCAGCAGCCCGGTAGGGGGCGTTAACTATGGCTACACCTTC.

This chain joins TRBV2 and TRBJ2-2, with 7 bases aligning to TRBD2. This CDR3 contains 15 residues. The germline V gene encodes CDR1 SNHLY and CDR2 FYNNEI. J gave up 1 base and V 4 bases, and 3 bases lay outside the gene matches. The CDR3 DNA sequence: TGTGCCAGCAGTGGCCGGACTAGGAACACCGGGGAGCTGTTTTTT. This codes for CASSGRTRNTGELFF.